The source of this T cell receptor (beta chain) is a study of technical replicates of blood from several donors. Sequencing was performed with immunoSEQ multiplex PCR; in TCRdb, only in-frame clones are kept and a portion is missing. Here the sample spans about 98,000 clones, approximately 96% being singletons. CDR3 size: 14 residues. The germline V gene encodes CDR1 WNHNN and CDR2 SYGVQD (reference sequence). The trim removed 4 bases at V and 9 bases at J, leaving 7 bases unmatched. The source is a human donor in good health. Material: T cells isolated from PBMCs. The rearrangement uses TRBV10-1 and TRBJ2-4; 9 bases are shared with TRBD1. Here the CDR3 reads CASSGTGGAGIQYF. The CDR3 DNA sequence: TGCGCCAGCAGTGGTACAGGGGGCGCCGGCATTCAGTACTTC.